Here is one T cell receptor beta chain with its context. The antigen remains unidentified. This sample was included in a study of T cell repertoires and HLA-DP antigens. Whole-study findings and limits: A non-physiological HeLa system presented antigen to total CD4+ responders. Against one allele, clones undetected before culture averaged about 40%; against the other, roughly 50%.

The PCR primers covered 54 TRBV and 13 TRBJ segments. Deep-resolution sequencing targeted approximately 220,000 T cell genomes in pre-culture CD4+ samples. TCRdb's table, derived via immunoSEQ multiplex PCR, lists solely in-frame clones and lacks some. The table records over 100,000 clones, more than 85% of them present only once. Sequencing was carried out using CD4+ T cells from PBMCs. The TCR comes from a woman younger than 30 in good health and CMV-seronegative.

The CDR3 nucleotides read TGTGCCAGTAGTCGGGACGCGGACCTCTACGAGCAGTACTTC. Protein: CASSRDADLYEQYF. The gene calls are TRBV19 and TRBJ2-7; D possibly matches TRBD1 or TRBD2 (5 bases each). The ends were cut back, 5 bases at V and 3 bases at J, with 14 bases in the middle. CDR3 size: 14 residues. Per the germline V gene, CDR1 is LNHDA and CDR2 is SQIVND (reference sequence).